A single sample is the source of the 2 T cell receptor beta chains below, sequenced in a study of blood T cell repertoires in COVID-19. The table came from immunoSEQ multiplex PCR; TCRdb's copy has only in-frame clones and leaves some out. Of about 98,000 clones in the sample, 82% are singletons; the top ten hold under 20%. Sequencing was performed on peripheral blood. These receptors came from a man older than 75 with acute or convalescent COVID-19.

The chain employs TRBV27 and TRBJ2-1; TRBD2 matches 9 bases. Per germline, CDR1 MNHEY and CDR2 SMNVEV (reference sequence). This CDR3 region has 18 residues. V shed 5 bases, J shed 5 bases, and the junction held 16 bases outside the gene matches. The CDR3 nucleotides read TGTGCCAGCAGTCGAGGGAATAGCGGGGGCCACAGAAACAATGAGCAGTTCTTC. Amino acid sequence: CASSRGNSGGHRNNEQFF.

The gene calls are TRBV3-1 (or the pseudogene TRBV3-2) and TRBJ2-5; a possible D gene is TRBD1 (5 bases). CDR3 length equals 15 residues. V lost 4 bases and J lost 5, with 17 bases in between. The V gene's germline CDR1 is LGHDT and CDR2 YNNKEL (reference sequence). The CDR3 loop is CASSLRAQGLETQYF. CDR3 bases: TGTGCCAGCAGCCTCCGAGCCCAGGGTCTCGAGACCCAGTACTTC.